This T cell receptor (beta chain) was captured by sequencing in a study of cytomegalovirus exposure and HLA in healthy donors. For this clone: As yet, its antigen is unknown.

PCR involved 60 Vbeta and 13 Jbeta primers. TCRdb's copy holds only in-frame clones and misses some; the assay was immunoSEQ multiplex PCR. There are under 200,000 clones in the sample; roughly 80% occur only once, and approximately 2.4% lies in the top ten. Study observations and caveats: A few CMV-associated chains proved CMV antigen-specific in vitro. TCR association rates varied by HLA locus in a later analysis, with DRB1 highest and HLA-C lowest. Association with HLA alleles at 0.05 false discovery rate was found for 16,951 TCR beta sequences in a later analysis.

Specimen: PBMCs. This TCR derives from a female donor in good health and CMV-seronegative.

CDR3 region: CASSPPGGGYTF. The CDR3 DNA sequence: TGTGCCAGCAGCCCCCCCGGAGGGGGCTACACCTTC. The chain combines TRBV9 with TRBJ1-2; the D is unclear. Germline V CDR1 and CDR2: SGDLS, YYNGEE. V was clipped by 4 bases and J by 8 bases, with 12 bases between them. The CDR3 consists of 12 residues.